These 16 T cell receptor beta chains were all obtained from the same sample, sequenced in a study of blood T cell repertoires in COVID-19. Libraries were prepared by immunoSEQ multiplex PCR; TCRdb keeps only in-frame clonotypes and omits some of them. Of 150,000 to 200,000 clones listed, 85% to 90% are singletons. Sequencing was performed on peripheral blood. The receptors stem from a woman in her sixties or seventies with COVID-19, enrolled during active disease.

CDR3 residues: CASSRGKQQETQYF. CDR3 nucleotide sequence: TGTGCCAGCTCACGAGGGAAACAACAAGAGACCCAGTACTTC. J is TRBJ2-5 and V is TRBV18; D is perhaps TRBD2 (5 bases). Trimming stripped 4 bases from V and 2 bases from J, with 11 bases between. Germline V gene lookup returns CDR1 KGHSH and CDR2 LQKENI. The CDR3 has 14 residues.

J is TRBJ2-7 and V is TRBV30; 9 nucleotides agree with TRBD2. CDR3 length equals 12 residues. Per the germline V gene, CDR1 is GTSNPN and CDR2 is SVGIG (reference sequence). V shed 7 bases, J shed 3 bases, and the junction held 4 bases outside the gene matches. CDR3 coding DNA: TGTGCCTATCGGCGGGGGGGCTACGAGCAGTACTTC. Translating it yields CAYRRGGYEQYF.

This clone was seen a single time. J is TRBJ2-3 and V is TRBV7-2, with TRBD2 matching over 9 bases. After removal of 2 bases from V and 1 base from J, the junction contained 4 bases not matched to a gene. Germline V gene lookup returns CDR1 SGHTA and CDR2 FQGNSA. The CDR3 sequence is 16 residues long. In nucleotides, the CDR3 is TGTGCCAGCAGCTTAATTGGCGGGGGGGGCACAGATACGCAGTATTTT. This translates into CASSLIGGGGTDTQYF.

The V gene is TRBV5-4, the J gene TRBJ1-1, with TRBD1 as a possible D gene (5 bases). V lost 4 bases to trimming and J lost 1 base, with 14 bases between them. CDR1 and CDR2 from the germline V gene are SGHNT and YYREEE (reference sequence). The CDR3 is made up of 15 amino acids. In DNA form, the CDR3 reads TGTGCCAGCAGCCGATTGGGACTTACGAACACTGAAGCTTTCTTT. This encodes CASSRLGLTNTEAFF.

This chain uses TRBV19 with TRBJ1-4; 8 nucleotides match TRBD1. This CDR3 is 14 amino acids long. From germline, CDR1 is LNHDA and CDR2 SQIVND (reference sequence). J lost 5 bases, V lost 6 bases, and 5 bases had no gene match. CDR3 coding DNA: TGTGCCAGTAGCGACAGGGGCGGAAATGAAAAACTGTTTTTT. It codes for CASSDRGGNEKLFF.

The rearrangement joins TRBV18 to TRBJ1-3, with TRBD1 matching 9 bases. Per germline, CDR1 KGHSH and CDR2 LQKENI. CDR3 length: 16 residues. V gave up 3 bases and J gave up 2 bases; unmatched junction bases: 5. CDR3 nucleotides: TGTGCCAGCTCACCGGGACAGGGCGGCCCTGGAAACACCATATATTTT. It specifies CASSPGQGGPGNTIYF.

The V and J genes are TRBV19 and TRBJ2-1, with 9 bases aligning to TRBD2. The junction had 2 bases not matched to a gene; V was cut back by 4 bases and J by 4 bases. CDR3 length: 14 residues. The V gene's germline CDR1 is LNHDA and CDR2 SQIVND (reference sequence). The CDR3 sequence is CASSTLAGYNEQFF. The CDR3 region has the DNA TGTGCCAGTAGTACCCTAGCGGGGTACAATGAGCAGTTCTTC.

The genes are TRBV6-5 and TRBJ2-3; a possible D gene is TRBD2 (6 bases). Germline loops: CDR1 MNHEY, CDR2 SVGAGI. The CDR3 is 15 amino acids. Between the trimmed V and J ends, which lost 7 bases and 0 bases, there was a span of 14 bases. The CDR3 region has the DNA TGTGCCAGCACGACAACCGGGACTAGCACAGATACGCAGTATTTT. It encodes CASTTTGTSTDTQYF.

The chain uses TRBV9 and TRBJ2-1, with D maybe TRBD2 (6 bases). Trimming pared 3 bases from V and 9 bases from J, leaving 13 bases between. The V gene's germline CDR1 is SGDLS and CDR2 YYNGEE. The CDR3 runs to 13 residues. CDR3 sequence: CASSATSVVEQFF. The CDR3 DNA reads TGTGCCAGCAGCGCGACTAGTGTTGTTGAGCAGTTCTTC.

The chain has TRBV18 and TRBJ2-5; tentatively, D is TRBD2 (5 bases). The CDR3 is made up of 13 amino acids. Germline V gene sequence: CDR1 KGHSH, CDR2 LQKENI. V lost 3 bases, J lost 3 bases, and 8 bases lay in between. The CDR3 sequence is CASSPTRKETQYF. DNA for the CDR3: TGTGCCAGCTCACCTACTAGAAAAGAGACCCAGTACTTC.

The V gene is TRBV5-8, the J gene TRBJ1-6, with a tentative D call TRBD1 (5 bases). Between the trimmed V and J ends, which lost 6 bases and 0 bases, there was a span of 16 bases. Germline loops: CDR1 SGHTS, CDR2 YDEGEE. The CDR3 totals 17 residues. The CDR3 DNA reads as TGTGCCAGCATCTGGGGGGAAGGGTCCTCCTATAATTCACCCCTCCACTTT. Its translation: CASIWGEGSSYNSPLHF. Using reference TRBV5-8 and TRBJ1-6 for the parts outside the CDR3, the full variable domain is EAGVTQSPTHLIKTRGQQATLRCSPISGHTSVYWYQQALGLGLQFLLWYDEGEERNRGNFPPRFSGRQFPNYSSELNVNALELEDSALYLCASIWGEGSSYNSPLHFGNGTRLTVT.

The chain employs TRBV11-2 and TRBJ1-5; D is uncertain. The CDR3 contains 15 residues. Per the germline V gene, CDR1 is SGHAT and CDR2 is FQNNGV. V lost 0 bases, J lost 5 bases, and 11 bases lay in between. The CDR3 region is CASSLDPGSHQPQHF. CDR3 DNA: TGTGCCAGCAGCTTAGATCCAGGATCCCATCAGCCCCAGCATTTT.

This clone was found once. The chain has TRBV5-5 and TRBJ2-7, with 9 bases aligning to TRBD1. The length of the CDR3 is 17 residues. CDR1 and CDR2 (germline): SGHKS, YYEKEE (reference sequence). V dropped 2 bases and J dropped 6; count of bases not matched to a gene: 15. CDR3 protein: CASSFMRTGATFPEQYF. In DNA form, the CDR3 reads TGTGCCAGCAGCTTTATGAGGACAGGGGCTACGTTCCCCGAGCAGTACTTC.

The CDR3 DNA is TGTGCCAGCAGAACTAGCGGGGGGGCGAACACCGGGGAGCTGTTTTTT. This translates into CASRTSGGANTGELFF. This chain links TRBV7-2 with TRBJ2-2; 13 bases map to TRBD2. Per germline, CDR1 SGHTA and CDR2 FQGNSA. The CDR3 consists of 16 residues. The V segment lost 6 bases and the J segment 0 bases; nucleotides outside the gene matches: 1.

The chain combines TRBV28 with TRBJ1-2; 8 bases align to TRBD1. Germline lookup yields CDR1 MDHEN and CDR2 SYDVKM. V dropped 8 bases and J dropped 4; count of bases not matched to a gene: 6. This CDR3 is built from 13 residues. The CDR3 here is CASDRTGIYGYTF. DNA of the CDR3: TGTGCCAGCGATAGGACAGGGATCTATGGCTACACCTTC.

Here the CDR3 reads CAWSGGTSGFADTQYF. For the CDR3, the DNA is TGTGCCTGGAGTGGAGGAACTAGCGGTTTCGCCGATACGCAGTATTTT. The chain links TRBV30 to TRBJ2-3; 8 bases are a match to TRBD2. With V trimmed by 1 base and J by 6 bases, 12 bases remained unmatched. The CDR3 runs to 16 residues. The germline V gene encodes CDR1 GTSNPN and CDR2 SVGIG (reference sequence). Using reference TRBV30 and TRBJ2-3 for the parts outside the CDR3, the full variable domain is SQTIHQWPATLVQPVGSPLSLECTVEGTSNPNLYWYRQAAGRGLQLLFYSVGIGQISSEVPQNLSASRPQDRQFILSSKKLLLSDSGFYLCAWSGGTSGFADTQYFGPGTRLTVL.